What follows are 13 T cell receptor beta chains derived from one specimen sequenced in a study of shared clonotypes between healthy human individuals. Clones were sequenced by immunoSEQ multiplex PCR, and TCRdb holds only the in-frame ones, with some missing. The data show approximately 1,000,000 clones, with 70% to 80% seen just once and 0.4% to 0.55% held by the top ten. The sequenced sample consisted of memory CD4+ T cells from PBMCs. Stated subset: CD45RA-negative fraction. These receptor sequences come from a man between 18 and 35 years old in good health. Some clones in this sample may be carry-over from other donors' samples.

V is TRBV2 and J is TRBJ2-7; 8 bases fit TRBD1. CDR3 length: 14 residues. Germline values: CDR1 SNHLY, CDR2 FYNNEI. The V gene end was trimmed by 3 bases and the J gene end by 3 bases; junction bases not matched to a gene: 4. CDR3 in amino acids: CASSDQGTGYEQYF. The CDR3 region has the DNA TGTGCCAGCAGTGACCAAGGGACAGGCTACGAGCAGTACTTC.

The chain joins TRBV6-5 to TRBJ2-1; D call uncertain. Germline-derived CDR1 and CDR2 are MNHEY and SVGAGI. The CDR3 has 13 amino acids. Trimming removed 0 bases at V and 5 bases at J, with 5 bases between. CDR3 sequence: CASSYSLNNEQFF. The CDR3 DNA is TGTGCCAGCAGTTACTCTCTCAACAATGAGCAGTTCTTC.

The chain couples TRBV10-3 to TRBJ2-1; 7 bases are a match to TRBD2. Germline V lookup: CDR1 ENHRY, CDR2 SYGVKD. The CDR3 spans 15 residues. Trimming at V came to 8 bases and at J to 2 bases, leaving 9 bases not matched to a gene. This CDR3 reads CAIVGGSPPYNEQFF. The CDR3 nucleotides read TGTGCCATCGTCGGCGGGAGTCCCCCCTACAATGAGCAGTTCTTC.

This rearrangement joins TRBV5-1 to TRBJ2-2; tentatively, D is TRBD2 (6 bases). Germline V gives CDR1 SGHRS, CDR2 YFSETQ. With 1 base removed from V and 4 bases from J, the gap between germline ends came to 14 bases. The CDR3 is 16 residues long. The CDR3 DNA sequence: TGCGCCAGCAGCTTGCTGACGGGGGAGACCACCGGGGAGCTGTTTTTT. Translated: CASSLLTGETTGELFF.

This chain uses TRBV7-3 with TRBJ2-5; 10 bases map to TRBD2. The V gene end was trimmed by 5 bases and the J gene end by 1 base; junction bases not matched to a gene: 7. Looked up from germline, CDR1 is SGHTA and CDR2 is FQGTGA. The CDR3 is 16 residues long. Here the CDR3 DNA reads TGTGCCAGCAGCCGAACAGCGGGAGGGCCCCAAGAGACCCAGTACTTC. It yields the protein CASSRTAGGPQETQYF. Variable domain in full (rest from reference TRBV7-3 and TRBJ2-5): GAGVSQTPSNKVTEKGKYVELRCDPISGHTALYWYRQSLGQGPEFLIYFQGTGAADDSGLPNDRFFAVRPEGSVSTLKIQRTERGDSAVYLCASSRTAGGPQETQYFGPGTRLLVL.

The J gene is TRBJ2-7, the V gene TRBV6-1, with 10 bases aligning to TRBD1. J was trimmed by 2 bases and V by 8 bases; bases with no gene match: 9. Per the germline V gene, CDR1 is MNHNS and CDR2 is SASEGT. This CDR3 comprises 15 residues. The CDR3 nucleotides read TGTGCCAGCTACCGGGCGGGACAGGGGACCTACGAGCAGTACTTC. Encoded protein: CASYRAGQGTYEQYF.

There are many counts of this clone. In the same sample, other DNA sequences code for this CDR3. The chain links TRBV10-1 to TRBJ2-2, with 7 bases aligning to TRBD2. Per the germline V gene, CDR1 is WNHNN and CDR2 is SYGVQD (reference sequence). CDR3 size: 13 residues. V shed 7 bases, J shed 4 bases, and the junction held 3 bases outside the gene matches. DNA of the CDR3: TGCGCCAGCACACCGGGGGGCACCGGGGAGCTGTTTTTT. This sequence encodes CASTPGGTGELFF.

V is TRBV27 and J is TRBJ1-2; tentative D call: TRBD1 (6 bases). Trimming cost V 4 bases and J 4 bases, with 16 bases left between them. The CDR3 is made up of 15 amino acids. Germline V gene lookup returns CDR1 MNHEY and CDR2 SMNVEV (reference sequence). CDR3 coding DNA: TGTGCCAGCAGTTCACACAGGGATTTGGGCTATGGCTACACCTTC. Translating gives CASSSHRDLGYGYTF.

The rearrangement links TRBV9 to TRBJ1-4; TRBD1 aligns across 8 bases. CDR3 length: 16 residues. The V gene's germline CDR1 is SGDLS and CDR2 YYNGEE. The V segment lost 4 bases and the J segment 6 bases; nucleotides outside the gene matches: 11. For the CDR3, the DNA is TGTGCCAGCAGCTTACAGGGGGGTCAGGGGTATGAAAAACTGTTTTTT. It specifies CASSLQGGQGYEKLFF.

This clone turned up a few times. The CDR3, as DNA: TGTGCCAGCTCACCGGTGGGACAGGGGGCCAGTGGCTACACCTTC. It specifies CASSPVGQGASGYTF. The V call is TRBV18, the J call TRBJ1-2; 12 bases match TRBD1. The germline gives CDR1 KGHSH, CDR2 LQKENI. Trimming cost V 3 bases and J 7 bases; bases outside gene matches: 6. CDR3 length: 15 residues.

The chain recombines TRBV18 with TRBJ1-5; D unresolved. V lost 5 bases and J lost 3, with 17 bases in between. Germline CDR1 and CDR2: KGHSH and LQKENI. The CDR3 contains 16 residues. DNA for the CDR3: TGTGCCAGCTCATCTCTCGCTCTTAGCCCCAATCAGCCCCAGCATTTT. This translates into CASSSLALSPNQPQHF.

J is TRBJ2-3 and V is TRBV5-4; D tentatively reads TRBD1 or TRBD2 (5 bases each). Trimming took 0 bases from V and 3 from J, leaving 11 bases between them. The CDR3 is 15 amino acids. Germline lookup yields CDR1 SGHNT and CDR2 YYREEE (reference sequence). The CDR3 is CASSLVRGGTDTQYF. CDR3 coding DNA: TGTGCCAGCAGCTTGGTGAGGGGTGGAACAGATACGCAGTATTTT.

The CDR3 reads CASSFRGGLTNEKLFF. DNA for the CDR3: TGTGCCAGCAGCTTCAGAGGGGGGCTAACTAATGAAAAACTGTTTTTT. The chain has TRBV7-9 and TRBJ1-4, with a weak D call TRBD1 (6 bases). Trimming cost V 3 bases and J 1 base, with 12 bases left between them. The CDR3 has 16 amino acids. The germline V gene has CDR1 SEHNR and CDR2 FQNEAQ (reference sequence).